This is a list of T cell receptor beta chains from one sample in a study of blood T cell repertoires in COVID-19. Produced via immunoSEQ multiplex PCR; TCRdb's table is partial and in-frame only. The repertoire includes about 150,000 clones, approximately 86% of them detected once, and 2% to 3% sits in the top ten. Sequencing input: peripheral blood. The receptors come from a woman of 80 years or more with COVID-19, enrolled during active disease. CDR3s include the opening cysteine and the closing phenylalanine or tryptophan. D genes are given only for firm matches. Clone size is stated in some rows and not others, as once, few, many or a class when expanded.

DNA: TGCGCCAGCAGCCAAGGACAGGGTATTGATTCACCCCTCCACTTT
CDR3: CASSQGQGIDSPLHF
D: TRBD1
size: NA
V: TRBV4-3
J: TRBJ1-6

DNA: TGCGCCAGCAGCGTTGGACTAGCGGGAGGCCCAAGCGCAGATACGCAGTATTTT
CDR3: CASSVGLAGGPSADTQYF
D: TRBD2
size: NA
V: TRBV5-1
J: TRBJ2-3

DNA: TGCGCCAGCAGCTCAGGGGGCCTAACAGATACGCAGTATTTT
CDR3: CASSSGGLTDTQYF
D: TRBD1
size: NA
V: TRBV5-1
J: TRBJ2-3

DNA: TGTGCCAGCAGTGTAGGGCGGGGTTTCACTGAAGCTTTCTTT
CDR3: CASSVGRGFTEAFF
D: NA
size: NA
V: TRBV2
J: TRBJ1-1

DNA: TGCAGCGTTAAGACAGCGGGGACTGAAGCTTTCTTT
CDR3: CSVKTAGTEAFF
D: NA
size: NA
V: TRBV29-1
J: TRBJ1-1

DNA: TGTGCCAGCAGGGGACAGGGCTCGGGGCAGCCCCAGCATTTT
CDR3: CASRGQGSGQPQHF
D: TRBD1
size: NA
V: TRBV27
J: TRBJ1-5

DNA: TGTGCCAGCAGCTTCCGACGGGAGGGAAACAATGAGCAGTTCTTC
CDR3: CASSFRREGNNEQFF
D: TRBD2
size: NA
V: TRBV7-2
J: TRBJ2-1

DNA: TGTGCCAGCAGCCCTGGGACAGACTACCGGCTGAGCTCCTACAATGAGCAGTTCTTC
CDR3: CASSPGTDYRLSSYNEQFF
D: TRBD1
size: NA
V: TRBV5-6
J: TRBJ2-1

DNA: TGTGCCAGCAGCCCCCCGGGCCGAGGGAGCTATGGCTACACCTTC
CDR3: CASSPPGRGSYGYTF
D: NA
size: NA
V: TRBV5-8
J: TRBJ1-2

DNA: TGTGCCAGCAGCTTCGTCGGTCAGCCCCAGCATTTT
CDR3: CASSFVGQPQHF
D: NA
size: few
V: TRBV5-5
J: TRBJ1-5

DNA: TGTGCCAGCAGCACCCCCCCGGGGCGACTAGCGGGAGCCGGGAACACAGATACGCAGTATTTT
CDR3: CASSTPPGRLAGAGNTDTQYF
D: TRBD2
size: NA
V: TRBV9
J: TRBJ2-3

DNA: TGTGCCAGCAGTGAGTGGGCCCAGAACACCGGGGAGCTGTTTTTT
CDR3: CASSEWAQNTGELFF
D: NA
size: NA
V: TRBV2
J: TRBJ2-2

DNA: TGTGCCAGCAGCTTATTTGGGACAGGGGGCATTTATGAGCAGTTCTTC
CDR3: CASSLFGTGGIYEQFF
D: TRBD1
size: NA
V: TRBV11-2
J: TRBJ2-1

DNA: TGTGCCAGCAGCTATGGGACTGACAATCAGCCCCAGCATTTT
CDR3: CASSYGTDNQPQHF
D: NA
size: NA
V: TRBV3-1/TRBV3-2
J: TRBJ1-5

DNA: TGTGCCAGCAGTTACTCCGGGGTGTATGGCTACACCTTC
CDR3: CASSYSGVYGYTF
D: NA
size: NA
V: TRBV6-2/TRBV6-3
J: TRBJ1-2

DNA: TGTGCTAGTGGTTTGGGCGGGTACACTGAAGCTTTCTTT
CDR3: CASGLGGYTEAFF
D: NA
size: NA
V: TRBV12-5
J: TRBJ1-1

DNA: TGTGCCAGCGGGACTAGCGCGTACAATGAGCAGTTCTTC
CDR3: CASGTSAYNEQFF
D: TRBD2
size: NA
V: TRBV27
J: TRBJ2-1

DNA: TGTGCCAGCAGCTTAACAGTCCCAGGGGGCATTAACCCCAACACTGAAGCTTTCTTT
CDR3: CASSLTVPGGINPNTEAFF
D: TRBD1
size: once
V: TRBV7-3
J: TRBJ1-1

DNA: TGTGCCACCCTTAGGCTAGCGGGAGGTTCCACCGGGGAGCTGTTTTTT
CDR3: CATLRLAGGSTGELFF
D: TRBD2
size: NA
V: TRBV19
J: TRBJ2-2

DNA: TGTGCCAGCAAGAGGACAGGGAGTTCTAGTGAGCAGTACTTC
CDR3: CASKRTGSSSEQYF
D: TRBD1
size: NA
V: TRBV28
J: TRBJ2-7

DNA: TGCAGCGTTGAGAGGGGGCTCGCAGATACGCAGTATTTT
CDR3: CSVERGLADTQYF
D: TRBD1
size: NA
V: TRBV29-1
J: TRBJ2-3

DNA: TGTGCCAGCAGTTCACTCCGGGACAAGAGTGAAAAACTGTTTTTT
CDR3: CASSSLRDKSEKLFF
D: NA
size: NA
V: TRBV6-6
J: TRBJ1-4

DNA: TGCGCCAGCAGCCAAGAATCAGGGGTTGCAGGTGAAAAACTGTTTTTT
CDR3: CASSQESGVAGEKLFF
D: NA
size: NA
V: TRBV4-1
J: TRBJ1-4

DNA: TGCAGCGGGAGGGGAGGTCCTACTAATGAAAAACTGTTTTTT
CDR3: CSGRGGPTNEKLFF
D: NA
size: once
V: TRBV29-1
J: TRBJ1-4

DNA: TGTGCCAGCAGCCTCGGCCGGGATCAGCCCCAGCATTTT
CDR3: CASSLGRDQPQHF
D: NA
size: NA
V: TRBV7-8
J: TRBJ1-5

DNA: TGTGCCAGCAGCCCAGGGGCCAGGGGCTCGTACCAAGAGACCCAGTACTTC
CDR3: CASSPGARGSYQETQYF
D: NA
size: NA
V: TRBV11-2
J: TRBJ2-5

DNA: TGTGCCAGCAGCTTTCGTGCGGGAATGGGCTACGAGCAGTACTTC
CDR3: CASSFRAGMGYEQYF
D: NA
size: NA
V: TRBV7-2
J: TRBJ2-7

DNA: TGCGCCAGCAGCCAAGAAGGTACTAGCGGAGATACGCAGTATTTT
CDR3: CASSQEGTSGDTQYF
D: TRBD2
size: NA
V: TRBV4-3
J: TRBJ2-3

DNA: TGTGCCAGCAGCTTAGGACGGTCCTCGGAGGCAGATACGCAGTATTTT
CDR3: CASSLGRSSEADTQYF
D: NA
size: NA
V: TRBV7-9
J: TRBJ2-3

DNA: TGTGCCAGCAGTTACTCCTTGGGGGGCTATGGCTACACCTTC
CDR3: CASSYSLGGYGYTF
D: NA
size: NA
V: TRBV6-5
J: TRBJ1-2

DNA: TGCGCCAGCAGCTTGTCGATGAGAGGCGGTCAGAGGGCCGGGGAGCTGTTTTTT
CDR3: CASSLSMRGGQRAGELFF
D: NA
size: NA
V: TRBV5-1
J: TRBJ2-2

DNA: TGTGCCAGCAGAACACGGGGGACAGGGCGTGAAAAACTGTTTTTT
CDR3: CASRTRGTGREKLFF
D: TRBD1
size: NA
V: TRBV6-6
J: TRBJ1-4

DNA: TGTGCCAGCAGGGGGCCCACCGGGGAGCTGTTTTTT
CDR3: CASRGPTGELFF
D: NA
size: NA
V: TRBV28
J: TRBJ2-2

DNA: TGCGCCAGCAGCCAAGATCACGGGGTCAGCGAGCAGTACTTC
CDR3: CASSQDHGVSEQYF
D: NA
size: NA
V: TRBV4-3
J: TRBJ2-7

DNA: TGTGCCAGTAGTATAGCTGGTTGGCGGGAGATCCATGAGCAGTTCTTC
CDR3: CASSIAGWREIHEQFF
D: TRBD2
size: NA
V: TRBV19
J: TRBJ2-1

DNA: TGTGCCAGCAGGGAGGGGTTCTCCGGAAACACCATATATTTT
CDR3: CASREGFSGNTIYF
D: NA
size: NA
V: TRBV6-5
J: TRBJ1-3

DNA: TGTGCCAGCAGCCCTCGACAGGCTTCCTACGAGCAGTACTTC
CDR3: CASSPRQASYEQYF
D: NA
size: once
V: TRBV27
J: TRBJ2-7

DNA: TGTGCCAGCATCTTCGAGGGCAAAAACTATGGCTACACCTTC
CDR3: CASIFEGKNYGYTF
D: NA
size: once
V: TRBV28
J: TRBJ1-2

DNA: TGCGCCAGCAGCCAAGATACGAGCGGGAGCTACAATGAGCAGTTCTTC
CDR3: CASSQDTSGSYNEQFF
D: TRBD2
size: NA
V: TRBV4-3
J: TRBJ2-1

DNA: TGTGCCAGCAGCTTGGGACAACAGGGGACCCAAGAGACCCAGTACTTC
CDR3: CASSLGQQGTQETQYF
D: TRBD1
size: few
V: TRBV5-8
J: TRBJ2-5

DNA: TGCGCCAGCAGCTTGGGCGGGGGCTCGGCAGATACGCAGTATTTT
CDR3: CASSLGGGSADTQYF
D: NA
size: NA
V: TRBV5-1
J: TRBJ2-3

DNA: TGTGCCACCAGTGATCAACTAGCGGGAGGGCGAAATACGCAGTATTTT
CDR3: CATSDQLAGGRNTQYF
D: TRBD2
size: NA
V: TRBV24-1
J: TRBJ2-3

DNA: TGTGCCACCCTTGCAACGCCCGGCAATGAGCAGTTCTTC
CDR3: CATLATPGNEQFF
D: NA
size: NA
V: TRBV28
J: TRBJ2-1

DNA: TGTGCCCGACGCACAGGGGGACCCAACACCGGGGAGCTGTTTTTT
CDR3: CARRTGGPNTGELFF
D: TRBD1
size: NA
V: TRBV6-5
J: TRBJ2-2

DNA: TGTGCCAGCACCTTAGCAGCGAACACTGAAGCTTTCTTT
CDR3: CASTLAANTEAFF
D: NA
size: NA
V: TRBV7-9
J: TRBJ1-1

DNA: TGTGCCAGTAGTATCCAAGGGACAGGGGGAGAGACCCAGTACTTC
CDR3: CASSIQGTGGETQYF
D: TRBD1
size: NA
V: TRBV19
J: TRBJ2-5

DNA: TGTGCCAGCAGTTACTCTTTCCCTAGCGCGAGATACAATGAGCAGTTCTTC
CDR3: CASSYSFPSARYNEQFF
D: NA
size: NA
V: TRBV6-2/TRBV6-3
J: TRBJ2-1

DNA: TGTGCCAGCAGTTACGGGGCAGGGAGGAGCACTGAAGCTTTCTTT
CDR3: CASSYGAGRSTEAFF
D: NA
size: few
V: TRBV6-2/TRBV6-3
J: TRBJ1-1